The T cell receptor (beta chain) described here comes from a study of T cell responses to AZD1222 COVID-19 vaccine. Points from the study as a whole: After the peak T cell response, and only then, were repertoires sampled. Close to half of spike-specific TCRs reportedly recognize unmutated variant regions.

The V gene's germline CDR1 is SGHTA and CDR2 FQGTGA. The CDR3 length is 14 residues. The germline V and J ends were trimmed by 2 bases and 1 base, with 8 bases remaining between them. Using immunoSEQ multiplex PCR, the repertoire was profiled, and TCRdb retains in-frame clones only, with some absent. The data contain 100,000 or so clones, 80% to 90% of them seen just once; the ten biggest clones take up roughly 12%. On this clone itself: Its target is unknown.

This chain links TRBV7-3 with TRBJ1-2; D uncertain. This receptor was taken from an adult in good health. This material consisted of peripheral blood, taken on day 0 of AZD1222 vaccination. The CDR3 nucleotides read TGTGCCAGCAGCTTAGCCGCCGGTAACTATGGCTACACCTTC. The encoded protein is CASSLAAGNYGYTF. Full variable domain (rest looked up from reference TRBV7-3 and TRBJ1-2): GAGVSQTPSNKVTEKGKYVELRCDPISGHTALYWYRQSLGQGPEFLIYFQGTGAADDSGLPNDRFFAVRPEGSVSTLKIQRTERGDSAVYLCASSLAAGNYGYTFGSGTRLTVV.